The TCR beta chain under discussion was sequenced for a study of blood T cell repertoires in COVID-19. Here immunoSEQ multiplex PCR was the method, and the copy in TCRdb shows in-frame clones only, minus some. This sample has roughly 700,000 clones, with 70% to 90% found just once. Sequencing input: peripheral blood. The TCR originated in a woman between 18 and 30 years old with acute or convalescent COVID-19.

In DNA, the CDR3 is TGTGCCAGCAGCTCGATTACAGGTTACAATGAGCAGTTCTTC. As protein: CASSSITGYNEQFF. The chain uses TRBV6-5 and TRBJ2-1; a possible D gene is TRBD1 (5 bases). This CDR3 contains 14 residues. Trimming removed 6 bases from V and 4 bases from J, with 13 bases in between. Germline V lookup: CDR1 MNHEY, CDR2 SVGAGI.